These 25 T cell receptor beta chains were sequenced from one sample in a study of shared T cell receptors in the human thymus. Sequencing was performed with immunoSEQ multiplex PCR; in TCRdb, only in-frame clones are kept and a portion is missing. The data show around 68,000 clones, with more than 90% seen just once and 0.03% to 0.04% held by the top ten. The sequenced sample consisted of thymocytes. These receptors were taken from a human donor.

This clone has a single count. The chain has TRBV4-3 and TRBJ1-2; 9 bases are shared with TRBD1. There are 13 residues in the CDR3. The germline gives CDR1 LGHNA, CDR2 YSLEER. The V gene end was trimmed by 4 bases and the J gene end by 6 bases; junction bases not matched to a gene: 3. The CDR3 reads CASSPRTGDGYTF. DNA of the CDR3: TGCGCCAGCAGCCCAAGGACAGGGGATGGCTACACCTTC.

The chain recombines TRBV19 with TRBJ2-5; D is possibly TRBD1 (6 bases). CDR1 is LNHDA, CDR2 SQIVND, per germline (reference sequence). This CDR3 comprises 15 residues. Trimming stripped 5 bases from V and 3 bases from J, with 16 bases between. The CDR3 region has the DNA TGTGCCAGTAGTCTTAGCCGGGACATTAAAGAGACCCAGTACTTC. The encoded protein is CASSLSRDIKETQYF.

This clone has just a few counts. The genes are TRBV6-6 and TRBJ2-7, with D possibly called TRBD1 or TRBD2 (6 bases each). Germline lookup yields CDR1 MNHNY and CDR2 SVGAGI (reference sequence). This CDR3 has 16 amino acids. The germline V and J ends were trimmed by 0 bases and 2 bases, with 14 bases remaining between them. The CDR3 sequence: CASSYSGGPVTYEQYF. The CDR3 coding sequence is TGTGCCAGCAGTTACTCAGGGGGGCCGGTAACCTACGAGCAGTACTTC.

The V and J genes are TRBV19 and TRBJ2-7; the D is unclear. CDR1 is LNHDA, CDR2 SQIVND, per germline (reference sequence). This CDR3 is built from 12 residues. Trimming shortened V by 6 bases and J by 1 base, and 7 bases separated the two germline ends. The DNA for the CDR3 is TGTGCCAGTAGCCCCGGGTCCTACGAGCAGTACTTC. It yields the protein CASSPGSYEQYF. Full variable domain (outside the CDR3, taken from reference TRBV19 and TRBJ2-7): DGGITQSPKYLFRKEGQNVTLSCEQNLNHDAMYWYRQDPGQGLRLIYYSQIVNDFQKGDIAEGYSVSREKKESFPLTVTSAQKNPTAFYLCASSPGSYEQYFGPGTRLTVT.

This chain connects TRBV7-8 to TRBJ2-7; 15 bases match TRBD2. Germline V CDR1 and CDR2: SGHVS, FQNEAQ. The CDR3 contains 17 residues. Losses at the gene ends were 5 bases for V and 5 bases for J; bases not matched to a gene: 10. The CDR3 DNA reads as TGTGCCAGCAGCACCCGGACTAGCGGGGGGGATCCACACGAGCAGTACTTC. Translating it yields CASSTRTSGGDPHEQYF.

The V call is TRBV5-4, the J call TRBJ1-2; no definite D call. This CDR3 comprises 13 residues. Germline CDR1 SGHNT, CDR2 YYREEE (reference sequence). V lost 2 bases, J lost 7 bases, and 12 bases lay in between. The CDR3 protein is CASSFRDGRGYTF. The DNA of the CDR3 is TGTGCCAGCAGCTTCAGAGACGGTCGTGGCTACACCTTC.

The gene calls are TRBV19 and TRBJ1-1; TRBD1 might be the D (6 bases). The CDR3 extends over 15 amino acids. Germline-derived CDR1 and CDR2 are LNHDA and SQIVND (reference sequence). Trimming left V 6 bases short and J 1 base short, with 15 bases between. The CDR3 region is CASRNSTGPNTEAFF. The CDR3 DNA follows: TGTGCCAGTAGGAACTCGACAGGACCGAACACTGAAGCTTTCTTT.

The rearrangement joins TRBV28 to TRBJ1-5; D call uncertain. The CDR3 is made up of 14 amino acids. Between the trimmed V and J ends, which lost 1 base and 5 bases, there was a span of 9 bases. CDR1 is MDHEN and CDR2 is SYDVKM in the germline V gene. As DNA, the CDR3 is TGTGCCAGCAGTTTATCCTCGGGAGATCAGCCCCAGCATTTT. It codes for CASSLSSGDQPQHF.

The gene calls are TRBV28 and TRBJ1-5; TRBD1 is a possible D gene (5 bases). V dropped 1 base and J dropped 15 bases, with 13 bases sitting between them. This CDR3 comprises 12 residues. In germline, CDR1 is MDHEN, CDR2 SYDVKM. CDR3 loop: CASSLLTWGRHF. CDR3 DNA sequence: TGTGCCAGCAGTTTATTAACATGGGGCCGGCATTTT.

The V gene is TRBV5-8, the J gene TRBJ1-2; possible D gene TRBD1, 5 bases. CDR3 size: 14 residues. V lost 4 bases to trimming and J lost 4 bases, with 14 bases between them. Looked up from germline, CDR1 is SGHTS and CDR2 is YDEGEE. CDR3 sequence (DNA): TGTGCCAGCAGCCTGCCATGGGGCCCCTATGGCTACACCTTC. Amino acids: CASSLPWGPYGYTF.

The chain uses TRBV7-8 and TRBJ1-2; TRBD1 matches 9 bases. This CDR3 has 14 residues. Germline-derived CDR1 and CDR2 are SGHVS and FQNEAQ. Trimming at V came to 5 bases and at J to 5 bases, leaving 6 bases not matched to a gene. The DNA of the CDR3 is TGTGCCAGCAGCCCTAAAGGACAGGGGTATGGCTACACCTTC. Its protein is CASSPKGQGYGYTF.

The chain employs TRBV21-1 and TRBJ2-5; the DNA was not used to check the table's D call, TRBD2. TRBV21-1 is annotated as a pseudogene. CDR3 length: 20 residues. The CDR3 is CASSKWTYGSRYGDQETQYF. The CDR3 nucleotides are TGTGCCAGCAGCAAATGGACTTACGGAAGTCGGTATGGAGACCAAGAGACCCAGTACTTC.

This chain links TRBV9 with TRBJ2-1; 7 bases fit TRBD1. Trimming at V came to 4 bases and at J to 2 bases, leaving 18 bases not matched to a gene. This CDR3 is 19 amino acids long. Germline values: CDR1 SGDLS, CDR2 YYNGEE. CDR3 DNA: TGTGCCAGCAGCCGCCCGTCCAAACAGGGGAAATGGACCTACAATGAGCAGTTCTTC. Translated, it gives CASSRPSKQGKWTYNEQFF.

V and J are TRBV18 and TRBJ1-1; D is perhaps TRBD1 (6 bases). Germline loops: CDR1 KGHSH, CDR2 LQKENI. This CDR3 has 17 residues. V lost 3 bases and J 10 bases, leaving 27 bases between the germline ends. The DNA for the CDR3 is TGTGCCAGCTCACCTAACCCGGCCGGACAGACCATAAGCGGAGCTTTCTTT. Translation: CASSPNPAGQTISGAFF.

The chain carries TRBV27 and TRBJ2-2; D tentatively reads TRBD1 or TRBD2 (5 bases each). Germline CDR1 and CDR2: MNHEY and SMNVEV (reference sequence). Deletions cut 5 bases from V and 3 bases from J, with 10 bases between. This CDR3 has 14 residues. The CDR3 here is CASSTGPHTGELFF. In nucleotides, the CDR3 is TGTGCCAGCAGTACGGGACCCCACACCGGGGAGCTGTTTTTT.

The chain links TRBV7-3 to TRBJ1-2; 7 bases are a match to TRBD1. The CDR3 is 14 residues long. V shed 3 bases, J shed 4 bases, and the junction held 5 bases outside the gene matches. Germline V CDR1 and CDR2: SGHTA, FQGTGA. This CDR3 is CASSFGTVVYGYTF. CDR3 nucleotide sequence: TGTGCCAGCAGCTTTGGGACAGTGGTCTATGGCTACACCTTC. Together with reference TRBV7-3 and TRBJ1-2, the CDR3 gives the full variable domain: GAGVSQTPSNKVTEKGKYVELRCDPISGHTALYWYRQSLGQGPEFLIYFQGTGAADDSGLPNDRFFAVRPEGSVSTLKIQRTERGDSAVYLCASSFGTVVYGYTFGSGTRLTVV.

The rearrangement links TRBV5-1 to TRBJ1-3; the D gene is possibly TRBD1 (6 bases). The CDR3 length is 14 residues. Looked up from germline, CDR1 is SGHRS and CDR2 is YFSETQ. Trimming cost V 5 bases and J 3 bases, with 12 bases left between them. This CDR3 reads CASRIRGGGNTIYF. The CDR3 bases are TGCGCCAGCAGAATCAGGGGAGGTGGAAACACCATATATTTT. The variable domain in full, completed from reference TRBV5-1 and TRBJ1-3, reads KAGVTQTPRYLIKTRGQQVTLSCSPISGHRSVSWYQQTPGQGLQFLFEYFSETQRNKGNFPGRFSGRQFSNSRSEMNVSTLELGDSALYLCASRIRGGGNTIYFGEGSWLTVV.

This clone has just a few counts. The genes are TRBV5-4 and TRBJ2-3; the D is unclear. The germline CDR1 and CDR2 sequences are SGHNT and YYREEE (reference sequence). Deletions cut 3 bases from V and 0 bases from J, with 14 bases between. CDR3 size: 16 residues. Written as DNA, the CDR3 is TGTGCCAGCAGCTGTGGCGTTGGGAAGAGCACAGATACGCAGTATTTT. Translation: CASSCGVGKSTDTQYF.

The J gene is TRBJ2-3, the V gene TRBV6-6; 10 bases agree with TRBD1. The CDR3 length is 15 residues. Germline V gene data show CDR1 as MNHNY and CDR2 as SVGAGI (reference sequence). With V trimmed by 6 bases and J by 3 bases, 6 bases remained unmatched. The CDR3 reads CASSPGTGVTDTQYF. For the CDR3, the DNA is TGTGCCAGCAGCCCTGGGACAGGGGTTACAGATACGCAGTATTTT.

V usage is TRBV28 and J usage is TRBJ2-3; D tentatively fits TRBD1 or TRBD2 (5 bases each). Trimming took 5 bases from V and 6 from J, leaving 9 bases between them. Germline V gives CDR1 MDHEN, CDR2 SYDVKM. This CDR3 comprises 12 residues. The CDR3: CASSVWGDTQYF. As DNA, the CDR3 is TGTGCCAGCAGTGTGTGGGGGGATACGCAGTATTTT. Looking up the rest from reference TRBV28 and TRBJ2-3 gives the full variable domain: DVKVTQSSRYLVKRTGEKVFLECVQDMDHENMFWYRQDPGLGLRLIYFSYDVKMKEKGDIPEGYSVSREKKERFSLILESASTNQTSMYLCASSVWGDTQYFGPGTRLTVL.

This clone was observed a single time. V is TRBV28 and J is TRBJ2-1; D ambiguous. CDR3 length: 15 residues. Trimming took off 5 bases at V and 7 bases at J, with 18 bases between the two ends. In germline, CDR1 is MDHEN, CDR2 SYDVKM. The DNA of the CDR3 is TGTGCCAGCAGTCCCTCGGCTAGTCTCAGGAATGAGCAGTTCTTC. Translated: CASSPSASLRNEQFF.

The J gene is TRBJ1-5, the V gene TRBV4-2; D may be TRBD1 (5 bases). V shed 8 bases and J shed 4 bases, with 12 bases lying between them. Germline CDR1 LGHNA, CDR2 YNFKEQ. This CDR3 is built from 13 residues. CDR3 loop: CASGDGHNQPQHF. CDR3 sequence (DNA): TGTGCCAGCGGGGACGGACATAATCAGCCCCAGCATTTT.

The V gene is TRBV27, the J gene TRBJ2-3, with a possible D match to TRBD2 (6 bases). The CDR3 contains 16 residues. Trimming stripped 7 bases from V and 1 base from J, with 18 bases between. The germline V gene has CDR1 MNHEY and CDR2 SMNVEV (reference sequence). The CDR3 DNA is TGTGCCAGCACCCCCCGCGGGGCGCTAGGCACAGATACGCAGTATTTT. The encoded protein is CASTPRGALGTDTQYF.

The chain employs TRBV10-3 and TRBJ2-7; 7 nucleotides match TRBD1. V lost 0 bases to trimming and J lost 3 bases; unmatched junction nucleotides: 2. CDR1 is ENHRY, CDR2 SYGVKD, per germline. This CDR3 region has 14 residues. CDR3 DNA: TGTGCCATCAGTGAGTCGGGACAGATCTACGAGCAGTACTTC. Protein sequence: CAISESGQIYEQYF.

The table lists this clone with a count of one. CDR3 amino acids: CASSPPWKRFWYQPQHF. In DNA form, the CDR3 reads TGTGCCAGTAGCCCTCCCTGGAAGCGCTTTTGGTATCAGCCCCAGCATTTT. V and J are TRBV19 and TRBJ1-5; D unclear. Germline V gives CDR1 LNHDA, CDR2 SQIVND (reference sequence). V lost 6 bases, J lost 5 bases, and 23 bases lay in between. The CDR3 consists of 17 residues.